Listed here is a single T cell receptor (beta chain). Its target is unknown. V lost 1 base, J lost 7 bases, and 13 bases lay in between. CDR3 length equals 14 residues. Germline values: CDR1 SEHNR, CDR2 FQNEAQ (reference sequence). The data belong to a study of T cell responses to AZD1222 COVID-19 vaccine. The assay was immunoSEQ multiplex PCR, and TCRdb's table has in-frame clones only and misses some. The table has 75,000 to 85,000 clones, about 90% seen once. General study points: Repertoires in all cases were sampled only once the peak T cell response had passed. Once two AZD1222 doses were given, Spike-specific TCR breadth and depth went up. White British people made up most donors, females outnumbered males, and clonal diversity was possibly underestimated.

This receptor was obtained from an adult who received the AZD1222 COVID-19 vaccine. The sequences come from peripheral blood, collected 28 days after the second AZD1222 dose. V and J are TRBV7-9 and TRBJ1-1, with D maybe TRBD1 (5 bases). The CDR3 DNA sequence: TGTGCCAGCAGCTTAGATGGGGGTTCTATTGAAGCTTTCTTT. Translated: CASSLDGGSIEAFF.